A single sample gave rise to the 4 T cell receptor beta chains below, sequenced in a study of T cells in Graves' hyperthyroidism and ophthalmopathy. Amplified TCR beta CDR3 regions derived from RNA transcripts. The TCR CDR3 was amplified in a first-round RT-PCR using the HTBI primer set. TCRdb passed the multiplex PCR reads through MiXCR, listing each CDR3 protein once. The data hold more than 500,000 distinct CDR3 sequences, with about 15% observed a single time. The sequenced sample consisted of blood. The receptor set was obtained from a woman in her thirties with Graves' ophthalmopathy.

This clonotype was counted many times. The chain has TRBV3-1 and TRBJ2-3, with TRBD2 identical over 10 bases. Germline CDR1 LGHDT, CDR2 YNNKEL (reference sequence). The CDR3 is 16 amino acids. Germline trimming cut 3 bases from V and 2 bases from J; bases unmatched to any gene: 5. The CDR3 loop reads CASSHLSGRDTDTQYF. The CDR3, as DNA: TGTGCCAGCAGCCACCTAAGCGGGAGGGACACAGATACGCAGTATTTT.

This clonotype was seen ten or more times. The chain joins TRBV7-8 to TRBJ2-1; D is perhaps TRBD2 (5 bases). Germline values: CDR1 SGHVS, CDR2 FQNEAQ. CDR3 length: 13 amino acids. The V and J ends lost 5 bases and 1 base respectively, with 6 bases between them. CDR3 sequence reads: CASSGSSYNEQFF. CDR3 DNA sequence: TGTGCCAGCAGCGGGAGTTCCTACAATGAGCAGTTCTTC.

At least ten counts were recorded for this clonotype. The V and J genes are TRBV12-3 or TRBV12-4 and TRBJ2-1; 7 positions agree with TRBD2. CDR3 length: 13 amino acids. With 8 bases clipped from V and 9 bases from J, the junction kept 10 bases outside the gene matches. CDR3 DNA sequence: TGTGCCAGCGGAGATCGCGGCGGGAGTGAGCAGTTCTTC. Its translation is CASGDRGGSEQFF.

The chain uses TRBV27 and TRBJ2-3, with 7 bases lining up with TRBD2. Trimming at V came to 2 bases and at J to 11 bases, leaving 4 bases not matched to a gene. CDR1 MNHEY and CDR2 SMNVEV come from the germline V gene (reference sequence). The CDR3 length is 12 residues. In nucleotides, the CDR3 is TGTGCCAGCAGTTTAATTGGGGGGGTGCAGTATTTT. This sequence encodes CASSLIGGVQYF.